This T cell receptor (beta chain) was obtained from a study of blood T cell repertoires in COVID-19. In the study overall: T cells, B-cell-depleted T cells, or PBMCs supplied cDNA or gDNA.

Germline V gene lookup returns CDR1 KGHDR and CDR2 SFDVKD. The V gene lost 10 bases and the J gene lost 2 bases, with 14 bases spanning the gap. This CDR3 region has 14 residues. Some clones are missing from TCRdb's copy, which holds only in-frame ones; the method was immunoSEQ multiplex PCR. This table holds fewer than 85,000 clones, 70% to 75% found once. The clonotype originates from a man between 60 and 75 years old with acute or convalescent COVID-19. V is TRBV24-1 and J is TRBJ2-1; unclear D gene. Sequenced sample: peripheral blood. CDR3 DNA sequence: TGTGCCACGGCGCGGAGCCCCCCCTACAATGAGCAGTTCTTC. Amino acids: CATARSPPYNEQFF.